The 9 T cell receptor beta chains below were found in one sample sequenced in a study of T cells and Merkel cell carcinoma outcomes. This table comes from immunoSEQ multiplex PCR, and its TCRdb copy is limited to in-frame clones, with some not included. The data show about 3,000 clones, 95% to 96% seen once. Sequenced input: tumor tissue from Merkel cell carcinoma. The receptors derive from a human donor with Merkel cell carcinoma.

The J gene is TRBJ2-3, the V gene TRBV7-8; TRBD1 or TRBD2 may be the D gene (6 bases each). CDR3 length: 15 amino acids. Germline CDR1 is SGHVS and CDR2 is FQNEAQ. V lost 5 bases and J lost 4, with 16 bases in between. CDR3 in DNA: TGTGCCAGCAGCCTCCGGTGGGGGGCGGCAGATACGCAGTATTTT. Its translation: CASSLRWGAADTQYF.

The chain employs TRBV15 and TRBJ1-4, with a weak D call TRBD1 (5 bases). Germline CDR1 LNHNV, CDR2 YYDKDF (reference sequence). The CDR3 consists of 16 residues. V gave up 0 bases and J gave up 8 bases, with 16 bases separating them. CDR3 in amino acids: CATSRDGGTVREKLFF. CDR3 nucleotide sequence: TGTGCCACCAGCAGAGATGGGGGGACTGTACGAGAAAAACTGTTTTTT. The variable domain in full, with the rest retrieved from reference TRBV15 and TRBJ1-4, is DAMVIQNPRYQVTQFGKPVTLSCSQTLNHNVMYWYQQKSSQAPKLLFHYYDKDFNNEADTPDNFQSRRPNTSFCFLDIRSPGLGDTAMYLCATSRDGGTVREKLFFGSGTQLSVL.

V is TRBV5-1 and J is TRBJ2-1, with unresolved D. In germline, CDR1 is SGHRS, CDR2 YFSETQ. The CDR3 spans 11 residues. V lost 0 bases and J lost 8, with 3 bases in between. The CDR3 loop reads CASSLVDEQFF. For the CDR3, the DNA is TGCGCCAGCAGCTTGGTAGATGAGCAGTTCTTC.

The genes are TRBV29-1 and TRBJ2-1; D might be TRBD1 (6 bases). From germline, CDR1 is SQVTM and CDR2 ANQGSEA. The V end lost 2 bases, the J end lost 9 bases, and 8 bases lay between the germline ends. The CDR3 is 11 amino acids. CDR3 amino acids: CSVETGTEQFF. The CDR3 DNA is TGCAGCGTTGAAACAGGGACTGAGCAGTTCTTC.

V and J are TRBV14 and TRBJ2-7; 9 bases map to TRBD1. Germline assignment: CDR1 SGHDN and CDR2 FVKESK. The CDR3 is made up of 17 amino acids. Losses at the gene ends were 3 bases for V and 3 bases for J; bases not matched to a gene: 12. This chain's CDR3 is CASSQAVLGQGFYEQYF. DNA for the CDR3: TGTGCCAGCAGCCAGGCTGTTCTGGGACAGGGATTCTACGAGCAGTACTTC.

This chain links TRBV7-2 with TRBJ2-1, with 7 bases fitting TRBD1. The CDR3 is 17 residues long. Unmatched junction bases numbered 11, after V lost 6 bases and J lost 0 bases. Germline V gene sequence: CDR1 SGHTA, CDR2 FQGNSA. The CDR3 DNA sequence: TGTGCCAGCAGGCCCTCACAGGGACAGAGCTCCTACAATGAGCAGTTCTTC. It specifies CASRPSQGQSSYNEQFF. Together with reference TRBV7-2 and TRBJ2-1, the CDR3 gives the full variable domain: GAGVSQSPSNKVTEKGKDVELRCDPISGHTALYWYRQSLGQGLEFLIYFQGNSAPDKSGLPSDRFSAERTGGSVSTLTIQRTQQEDSAVYLCASRPSQGQSSYNEQFFGPGTRLTVL.

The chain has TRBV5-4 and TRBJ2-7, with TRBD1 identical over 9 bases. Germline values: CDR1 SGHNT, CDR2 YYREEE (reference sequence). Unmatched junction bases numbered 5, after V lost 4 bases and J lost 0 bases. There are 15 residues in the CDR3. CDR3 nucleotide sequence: TGTGCCAGCAGCCCGCCGGGACAGGGCTCCTACGAGCAGTACTTC. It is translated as CASSPPGQGSYEQYF.

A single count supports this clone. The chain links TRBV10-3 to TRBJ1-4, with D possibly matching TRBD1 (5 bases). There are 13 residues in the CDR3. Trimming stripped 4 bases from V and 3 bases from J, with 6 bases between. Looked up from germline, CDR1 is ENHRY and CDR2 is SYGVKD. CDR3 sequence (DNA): TGTGCCATCAGTGGGGACCCTAATGAAAAACTGTTTTTT. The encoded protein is CAISGDPNEKLFF.

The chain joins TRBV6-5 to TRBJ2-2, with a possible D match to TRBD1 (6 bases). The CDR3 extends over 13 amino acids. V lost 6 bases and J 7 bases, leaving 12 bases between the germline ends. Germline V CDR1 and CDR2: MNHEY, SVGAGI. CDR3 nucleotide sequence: TGTGCCAGCAGCCTACAGGGTGGCGGGGAGCTGTTTTTT. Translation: CASSLQGGGELFF.